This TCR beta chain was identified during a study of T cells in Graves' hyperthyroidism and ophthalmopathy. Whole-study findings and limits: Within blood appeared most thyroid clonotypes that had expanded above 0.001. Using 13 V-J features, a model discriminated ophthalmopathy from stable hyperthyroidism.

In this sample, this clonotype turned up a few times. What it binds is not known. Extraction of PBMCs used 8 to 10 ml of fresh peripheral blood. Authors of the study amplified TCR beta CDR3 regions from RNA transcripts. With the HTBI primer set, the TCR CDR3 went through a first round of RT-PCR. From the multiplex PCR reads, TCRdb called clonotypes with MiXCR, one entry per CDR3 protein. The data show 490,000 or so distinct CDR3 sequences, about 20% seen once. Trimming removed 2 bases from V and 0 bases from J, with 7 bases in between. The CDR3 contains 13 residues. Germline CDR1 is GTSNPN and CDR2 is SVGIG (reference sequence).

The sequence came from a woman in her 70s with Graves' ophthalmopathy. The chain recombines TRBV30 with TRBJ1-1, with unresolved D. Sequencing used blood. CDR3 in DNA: TGTGCCTGGAGTCATGGTCTGAACACTGAAGCTTTCTTT. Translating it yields CAWSHGLNTEAFF.